The following is a T cell receptor (beta chain) sequence with its context. What antigen it recognizes has not been identified. No clone much larger than this one lies a single base away; base qualities are absent. The source of the sample is a study of metastatic and nonmetastatic thyroid tumors (dated by TCRdb to the early 2020s). Broadly, across the study: For patients with malignant and with benign thyroid disease, the researchers compared repertoires between peripheral blood samples and tumor or nodule tissue samples. The study at large found these results: In both blood and tumor samples, TCR beta diversity was reported to be significantly higher in malignant tumors than in benign nodules.

Libraries were built with PCR. TCRdb lists the instrument as Illumina HiSeq 4000. High-throughput sequencing was used to profile the TCR beta-chain CDR3 region of every patient. The original pipeline was this. CDR3 differences across clinicopathological groups were used to build a classifier for discriminating distant-metastatic papillary thyroid cancer patients. Repertoire diversity was assessed with the Shannon index, and tumor-blood repertoire similarity with the Morisita-Horn index. The public reads were reprocessed in TCRdb via fastp at Q25 and MiXCR, keeping in-frame beta chains. For this entry, the V and J calls and clone size follow TCRdb and not the study's own pipeline. This sample gives 30,000 to 35,000 clones in total; about a fifth of them show up just once. Roughly 3% of the sample rests with the top ten. No treatment had been received by any patient before thyroid surgery. Using T-cell receptor beta sequencing, the researchers looked back retrospectively at clinical samples from patients, gathered between the early 2010s and the late 2010s.

The specimen sequenced was tumor tissue. The source is a male donor with papillary thyroid cancer or a benign thyroid nodule (not recorded which). Some clones in this sample may be carry-over from other donors' samples.

The CDR3 loop reads CATSDPGTGDRKLFF. The sequenced DNA is TGTGCCACCAGTGATCCCGGGACAGGGGATCGAAAACTGTTTTTT. The sequence links TRBV24-1 to TRBJ1-4, with 10 junctional bases fitting TRBD1. Counted from cysteine to phenylalanine, this CDR3 has 15 amino acids. Only CDR3 DNA remains: 45 bases, in frame from the first base. V loses 3 bases at its end and J loses 10 bases; junction bases beyond the gene matches: 7. As encoded in the germline V gene, CDR1 is KGHDR while CDR2 is SFDVKD.